This note documents a single TCR beta chain sequence. The antigen remains undetermined. These data are taken from a study of T cells in Graves' hyperthyroidism and ophthalmopathy. Whole-study results and caveats: The blood repertoire included most of the expanded thyroid clonotypes above 0.001.

Amplified TCR beta CDR3 regions derived from RNA transcripts. The HTBI primer set served for first-round RT-PCR of the TCR CDR3. Each CDR3 protein gets one entry after TCRdb re-called the multiplex PCR reads with MiXCR. The table shows 93,000 or so distinct CDR3 sequences, with roughly 44% occurring only once. Patients aged 18 to 65 had newly diagnosed hyperthyroidism that had lasted under 2 months. Germline V lookup: CDR1 MNHNS, CDR2 SASEGT. Trimming took 5 bases from V and 8 from J, leaving 25 bases between them. The CDR3 is made up of 16 amino acids. This chain connects TRBV6-1 to TRBJ2-7; no definite D call. The sample was blood. The clonotype originates from a middle-aged man with Graves' hyperthyroidism. Written as DNA, the CDR3 is TGTGCCAGCAGTCTTTACCGGGCCCTGAATCAGCCCCAGCAGTACTTC. It codes for CASSLYRALNQPQQYF.